This T cell receptor beta chain is drawn from a study of cytomegalovirus exposure and HLA in healthy donors. Study overall: The same platform as the approximately 670 first-cohort repertoires was used for the roughly 130 validation repertoires, a later analysis reported.

Notes on the study in general: There were a few CMV-associated chains whose specificity for CMV antigens was confirmed in vitro. The study designated roughly 150 TCR beta chains cytomegalovirus-associated.

CDR3 size: 15 residues. Germline V lookup: CDR1 MDHEN, CDR2 SYDVKM. Between the trimmed V and J ends, which lost 7 bases and 0 bases, there was a span of 15 bases. The donors were in the roughly 120-subject validation cohort; that cohort was separate from the approximately 700-subject first cohort. A word on this clone: Its antigen is currently unknown.

Clones were read by immunoSEQ multiplex PCR, and TCRdb kept only the in-frame ones, dropping some. The sample records roughly 67,000 clones, around 90% being singletons. The specimen sequenced was PBMCs. This TCR came from a man aged 18-30 years in good health and CMV-seronegative. The genes are TRBV28 and TRBJ1-2; a weak D match, TRBD1 (6 bases). CDR3 sequence reads: CASTPGDNSNYGYTF. The CDR3 DNA reads TGTGCCAGCACCCCAGGGGACAACTCTAACTATGGCTACACCTTC.